This is a list of T cell receptor beta chains from one sample in a study of cytomegalovirus exposure and HLA in healthy donors. The protocol was immunoSEQ multiplex PCR, while the TCRdb copy is restricted to in-frame clones and leaves out a portion. In total, the table holds roughly 51,000 clones. The specimen was PBMCs. These receptors originate from a woman in her thirties or forties in good health and CMV-seronegative. Each CDR3 is given with its conserved first and last residue. Clone size is given for some rows only: seen once, a few or many times, or a class if the clone is expanded.

cdr3_aa: CASSLVREYQETQYF; clone_size: .; v_call: TRBV11-2; j_call: TRBJ2-5
cdr3_aa: CASSAGTPSSYNEQFF; clone_size: .; v_call: TRBV5-4; j_call: TRBJ2-1
cdr3_aa: CASSGQGSYGYTF; clone_size: .; v_call: TRBV9; j_call: TRBJ1-2
cdr3_aa: CASSYPGQGTYEQYF; clone_size: .; v_call: TRBV7-9; j_call: TRBJ2-7
cdr3_aa: CASRGTGTINEKLFF; clone_size: .; v_call: TRBV5-1; j_call: TRBJ1-4
cdr3_aa: CASSRQEGREELFF; clone_size: .; v_call: TRBV5-1; j_call: TRBJ2-2
cdr3_aa: CASSMYSGANVLTF; clone_size: .; v_call: TRBV19; j_call: TRBJ2-6
cdr3_aa: CATTRGLAGGHNEQFF; clone_size: .; v_call: TRBV19; j_call: TRBJ2-1
cdr3_aa: CGDMTSTDKQYF; clone_size: .; v_call: TRBV6-4; j_call: TRBJ2-3
cdr3_aa: CASTDLGGGAVETQYF; clone_size: .; v_call: TRBV19; j_call: TRBJ2-5
cdr3_aa: CASSEAGGGNTF; clone_size: .; v_call: TRBV2; j_call: TRBJ1-2
cdr3_aa: CASSVNQGLDTEAFF; clone_size: .; v_call: TRBV6-1; j_call: TRBJ1-1
cdr3_aa: CASSSDRDRYKAPLHF; clone_size: .; v_call: TRBV6-5; j_call: TRBJ1-6
cdr3_aa: CASKSGGYEQYF; clone_size: .; v_call: TRBV6-6; j_call: TRBJ2-7
cdr3_aa: CSVLRSYEQYF; clone_size: .; v_call: TRBV20-1; j_call: TRBJ2-7
cdr3_aa: CAISASGNSNQPQHF; clone_size: .; v_call: TRBV10-3; j_call: TRBJ1-5
cdr3_aa: CASSTGNPATNEKLFF; clone_size: .; v_call: TRBV4-3; j_call: TRBJ1-4
cdr3_aa: CASSAGGNTEAFF; clone_size: .; v_call: TRBV9; j_call: TRBJ1-1
cdr3_aa: CASSFYGEGAEKLFF; clone_size: .; v_call: TRBV5-1; j_call: TRBJ1-4
cdr3_aa: CASSWWQTNYGYTF; clone_size: .; v_call: TRBV5-6; j_call: TRBJ1-2
cdr3_aa: CATATEYTDTQYF; clone_size: .; v_call: TRBV27; j_call: TRBJ2-3
cdr3_aa: CASSLISGGQETQYF; clone_size: .; v_call: TRBV11-3; j_call: TRBJ2-5
cdr3_aa: CASSLGQGHTGELFF; clone_size: .; v_call: TRBV5-1; j_call: TRBJ2-2
cdr3_aa: CASSLESLGIGYTF; clone_size: .; v_call: TRBV5-5; j_call: TRBJ1-2
cdr3_aa: CASSIKGAYGYTF; clone_size: .; v_call: TRBV19; j_call: TRBJ1-2
cdr3_aa: CASSAGQGADTQYF; clone_size: .; v_call: TRBV5-1; j_call: TRBJ2-3
cdr3_aa: CASSSRQGGTEAFF; clone_size: medium-sized; v_call: TRBV19; j_call: TRBJ1-1
cdr3_aa: CASRRTVNYGYTF; clone_size: .; v_call: TRBV6-1; j_call: TRBJ1-2
cdr3_aa: CASSKQGQIEAFF; clone_size: .; v_call: TRBV7-3; j_call: TRBJ1-1
cdr3_aa: CASTDYIGVYGYTF; clone_size: .; v_call: TRBV5-6; j_call: TRBJ1-2
cdr3_aa: CASSGQGHNEQFF; clone_size: .; v_call: TRBV18; j_call: TRBJ2-1
cdr3_aa: CASRAGQGAFYGYTF; clone_size: .; v_call: TRBV2; j_call: TRBJ1-2
cdr3_aa: CASSLAQGQETQYF; clone_size: .; v_call: TRBV11-3; j_call: TRBJ2-5
cdr3_aa: CASTPRDLRDTQYF; clone_size: .; v_call: TRBV19; j_call: TRBJ2-3
cdr3_aa: CASSSTGGYTIYF; clone_size: .; v_call: TRBV7-8; j_call: TRBJ1-3
cdr3_aa: CASSFPAGTVSYEQYF; clone_size: .; v_call: TRBV5-1; j_call: TRBJ2-7